The 16 T cell receptor beta chains in this list originate from one sample, sequenced in a study of T cell responses to AZD1222 COVID-19 vaccine. TCRdb keeps only in-frame clones here, not all; method: immunoSEQ multiplex PCR. This table has approximately 110,000 clones, 92% appearing once. Sequences were derived from peripheral blood, sampled 28 days after the second AZD1222 dose. The origin of the receptors is an adult who received the AZD1222 COVID-19 vaccine.

This chain links TRBV28 with TRBJ2-1, with 7 bases lining up with TRBD2. This CDR3 comprises 15 residues. CDR1 is MDHEN, CDR2 SYDVKM, per germline. J lost 5 bases, V lost 5 bases, and 9 bases had no gene match. The CDR3 loop is CASSQRDTGDNEQFF. CDR3 coding DNA: TGTGCCAGCAGTCAGCGGGATACGGGAGACAATGAGCAGTTCTTC.

The chain links TRBV29-1 to TRBJ2-2, with 9 bases fitting TRBD2. The CDR3 contains 15 residues. CDR1 and CDR2 from the germline V gene are SQVTM and ANQGSEA. V lost 4 bases to trimming and J lost 2 bases; unmatched junction nucleotides: 5. The CDR3 DNA is TGCAGCGTTGGAGTACTAGCGGGTAACACCGGGGAGCTGTTTTTT. Its protein is CSVGVLAGNTGELFF.

The chain is built from TRBV19 and TRBJ2-7, with 11 nucleotides matching TRBD2. The V segment lost 6 bases and the J segment 3 bases; nucleotides outside the gene matches: 10. Germline V gene lookup returns CDR1 LNHDA and CDR2 SQIVND (reference sequence). CDR3 length equals 16 residues. The CDR3 loop reads CASSYIYGTSGYEQYF. The CDR3 region has the DNA TGTGCCAGTAGCTATATTTACGGGACTAGCGGCTACGAGCAGTACTTC.

This clone was counted once. The CDR3 reads CASSSSLLDTQYF. The CDR3 DNA is TGTGCCAGCAGCTCGTCCCTTTTGGATACGCAGTATTTT. The chain links TRBV5-8 to TRBJ2-3; D is unclear. The CDR3 extends over 13 amino acids. The germline gives CDR1 SGHTS, CDR2 YDEGEE. V was pared by 3 bases and J by 6 bases, with 11 bases between.

This sequence joins TRBV6-5 and TRBJ1-5; D unclear. This CDR3 has 14 amino acids. Germline V CDR1 and CDR2: MNHEY, SVGAGI. Trimming left V 3 bases short and J 4 bases short, with 10 bases between. The chain's CDR3 is CASSYKLGNQPQHF. CDR3 DNA sequence: TGTGCCAGCAGTTATAAGCTAGGGAATCAGCCCCAGCATTTT.

The chain is built from TRBV7-2 and TRBJ1-5; D remains ambiguous. Trimming removed 0 bases at V and 4 bases at J, with 7 bases between. The CDR3 length is 14 residues. The germline V gene has CDR1 SGHTA and CDR2 FQGNSA. CDR3 in DNA: TGTGCCAGCAGCTTAGCATTTTTGAATCAGCCCCAGCATTTT. Amino acids: CASSLAFLNQPQHF.

The V call is TRBV19, the J call TRBJ1-4; 7 bases are a match to TRBD1. The CDR3 sequence is 13 residues long. The germline gives CDR1 LNHDA, CDR2 SQIVND (reference sequence). V lost 9 bases and J lost 5; bases outside the gene matches: 6. The CDR3 nucleotides read TGTGCCAGCAGGGACAGATTAAATGAAAAACTGTTTTTT. It specifies CASRDRLNEKLFF.

J is TRBJ2-5 and V is TRBV25-1, with unresolved D. V dropped 2 bases and J dropped 4 bases, with 5 bases sitting between them. Germline CDR1 reads MGHDK; CDR2 reads SYGVNS. The CDR3 runs 12 residues. The CDR3 DNA is TGTGCCAGCAGTGAAATTGGAGAGACCCAGTACTTC. Translation: CASSEIGETQYF. The complete variable domain, with remaining parts taken from reference TRBV25-1 and TRBJ2-5, reads EADIYQTPRYLVIGTGKKITLECSQTMGHDKMYWYQQDPGMELHLIHYSYGVNSTEKGDLSSESTVSRIRTEHFPLTLESARPSHTSQYLCASSEIGETQYFGPGTRLLVL.

This chain joins TRBV7-2 and TRBJ1-6; TRBD1 matches at 9 bases. Per the germline V gene, CDR1 is SGHTA and CDR2 is FQGNSA. The CDR3 is 18 amino acids. The J segment lost 10 bases and the V segment lost 1 base, leaving 14 bases of the junction unmatched. The CDR3 sequence is CASSLVVVSGTGQSPLHF. DNA of the CDR3: TGTGCCAGCAGCTTAGTGGTGGTTTCGGGGACAGGGCAATCACCCCTCCACTTT. Full variable domain (outside the CDR3, taken from reference TRBV7-2 and TRBJ1-6): GAGVSQSPSNKVTEKGKDVELRCDPISGHTALYWYRQSLGQGLEFLIYFQGNSAPDKSGLPSDRFSAERTGGSVSTLTIQRTQQEDSAVYLCASSLVVVSGTGQSPLHFGNGTRLTVT.

This chain links TRBV7-2 with TRBJ1-1, with no clear D. Germline V gives CDR1 SGHTA, CDR2 FQGNSA. CDR3 size: 14 residues. Between the trimmed V and J ends, which lost 1 base and 5 bases, there was a span of 11 bases. The CDR3 nucleotides read TGTGCCAGCAGCTTAGGCCTGGGGAGTACTGAAGCTTTCTTT. It specifies CASSLGLGSTEAFF. Variable domain in full (rest from reference TRBV7-2 and TRBJ1-1): GAGVSQSPSNKVTEKGKDVELRCDPISGHTALYWYRQSLGQGLEFLIYFQGNSAPDKSGLPSDRFSAERTGGSVSTLTIQRTQQEDSAVYLCASSLGLGSTEAFFGQGTRLTVV.

This rearrangement joins TRBV2 to TRBJ2-2, with 14 nucleotides matching TRBD2. Trimming took 7 bases from V and 6 from J; bases not matched to a gene: 10. This CDR3 has 17 amino acids. CDR1 is SNHLY, CDR2 FYNNEI, per germline. The CDR3 bases are TGTGCCAGCACCGACGAAAGACTAGCGGGAGGGCCCGGGGAGCTGTTTTTT. This translates into CASTDERLAGGPGELFF.

The CDR3 reads CATSGRTGGYTF. DNA of the CDR3: TGTGCCACCAGTGGACGGACGGGAGGCTACACCTTC. The V call is TRBV24-1, the J call TRBJ1-2; D ambiguous. Germline CDR1 is KGHDR and CDR2 is SFDVKD. Between the trimmed V and J ends, which lost 5 bases and 8 bases, there was a span of 11 bases. The length of the CDR3 is 12 residues.

The chain carries TRBV6-5 and TRBJ2-3; 7 nucleotides line up with TRBD2. The length of the CDR3 is 16 residues. Germline V gene data show CDR1 as MNHEY and CDR2 as SVGAGI. The trim removed 2 bases at V and 1 base at J, leaving 6 bases unmatched. In nucleotides, the CDR3 is TGTGCCAGCAGTTACGTAACTAGCGTGGGCACAGATACGCAGTATTTT. This translates into CASSYVTSVGTDTQYF.

This clone was seen only once. The rearrangement links TRBV12-3 or TRBV12-4 to TRBJ1-1; D is uncertain. V was clipped by 3 bases and J by 4 bases, with 9 bases between them. The CDR3 contains 13 residues. CDR3 nucleotide sequence: TGTGCCAGCAGTTTTTCGAGTGGCACTGAAGCTTTCTTT. Translation: CASSFSSGTEAFF.

The genes are TRBV5-1 and TRBJ2-1, with 12 positions matching TRBD1. The CDR3 sequence is 18 residues long. Looked up from germline, CDR1 is SGHRS and CDR2 is YFSETQ. With 6 bases clipped from V and 0 bases from J, the junction kept 10 bases outside the gene matches. The CDR3 is CASKPGQGAQSSYNEQFF. The CDR3 DNA is TGCGCCAGCAAACCGGGACAGGGGGCACAGAGCTCCTACAATGAGCAGTTCTTC. The whole variable domain, filled in from reference TRBV5-1 and TRBJ2-1, reads KAGVTQTPRYLIKTRGQQVTLSCSPISGHRSVSWYQQTPGQGLQFLFEYFSETQRNKGNFPGRFSGRQFSNSRSEMNVSTLELGDSALYLCASKPGQGAQSSYNEQFFGPGTRLTVL.

The chain couples TRBV5-4 to TRBJ2-6; D is perhaps TRBD1 or TRBD2 (5 bases each). V lost 1 base and J 0 bases, leaving 20 bases between the germline ends. This CDR3 contains 20 residues. Germline V gene sequence: CDR1 SGHNT, CDR2 YYREEE (reference sequence). In DNA, the CDR3 is TGTGCCAGCAGCTTGAATAACAGAGGCCCCGGGACCTCTGGGGCCAACGTCCTGACTTTC. Its translation is CASSLNNRGPGTSGANVLTF.